This T cell receptor (beta chain) was recovered during a study of cytomegalovirus exposure and HLA in healthy donors. The CDR3 has 15 residues. Losses at the gene ends were 5 bases for V and 2 bases for J; bases not matched to a gene: 7. Germline V gene data show CDR1 as SGHTA and CDR2 as FQGNSA. The primer mix had 60 Vbeta and 13 Jbeta primers. Libraries were prepared by immunoSEQ multiplex PCR; TCRdb keeps only in-frame clonotypes and omits some of them. The table includes 100,000 to 150,000 clones, about 74% detected once. The receptor was derived from a woman aged 45-59 years in good health and CMV-seropositive. The chain links TRBV7-2 to TRBJ2-7; 9 bases align to TRBD2. The sequenced sample was PBMCs. Written as DNA, the CDR3 is TGTGCCAGCAGCCCCTCGGAGCGGGGGGCCTACGAGCAGTACTTC. It codes for CASSPSERGAYEQYF.